This TCR beta chain was observed in a study of human T cells and chemical hapten exposure. As for the study in general: Upper back patch tests used 0.01% DPC, scored after 6 days. Study-level results: Expanded TCRs were compared with controls, and the expanded TCRs formed significantly more large CDR3 similarity clusters. DPC sensitization produced no change in TCRs with frequency above 1 in 1000.

The time point denotes: patch test 3, about 24 weeks after DPC sensitization. Treatment meaning: therapeutic diphenylcyclopropenone sensitization with weekly scalp DPC. The starting material, unfractionated whole blood, was used for total RNA extraction. TCRdb analysed the RACE reads with MiXCR anew, one entry per CDR3 protein. The profile shows 70,000 to 90,000 distinct CDR3 sequences, 10% to 11% of them singletons. V dropped 7 bases and J dropped 4 bases, with 20 bases sitting between them. Germline V lookup: CDR1 SQVTM, CDR2 ANQGSEA. The CDR3 is made up of 15 amino acids. Of note for this clonotype: The antigen is not known.

The receptor was derived from a woman aged 45-60 years with alopecia areata. Some clones in this sample may be carry-over from other donors' samples. The sample consisted of whole blood, taken in connection with sensitization to the hapten diphenylcyclopropenone (DPC). The gene calls are TRBV29-1 and TRBJ2-1; possible D gene TRBD2, 6 bases. The CDR3 reads CSALGGGGTYNEQFF. The CDR3 bases are TGCAGCGCCCTGGGAGGCGGCGGGACTTACAATGAGCAGTTCTTC.